This T cell receptor (beta chain) was identified in a study of blood T cells in healthy people across ages. Study findings and constraints: It was not possible, with unsorted PBMCs, to conclusively compare naive and antigen-experienced cells. Estimated diversity, derived from one million T cells, was regarded as an underestimate.

The use of a sample-barcoded 5' primer and a J-beta primer mix characterized a second PCR of about 7 to 12 cycles. Unique molecular identifiers of 12 random nucleotides labeled each cDNA. TCRdb used MiXCR to reprocess the 5' RACE reads, holding one entry per CDR3 protein. Of some 670,000 distinct CDR3 sequences listed, roughly half are singletons. This clonotype was recorded many times. Its matching antigen is unknown. V was shortened by 8 bases and J by 5 bases, with 3 bases between the two germline ends. Germline-derived CDR1 and CDR2 are MNHEY and SVGAGI. CDR3 length: 10 amino acids. Source material: blood. The chain has TRBV6-5 and TRBJ1-4; D unresolved. The sequence came from a woman aged 80 or over in good health. The CDR3 spells CASGNEKLFF. DNA of the CDR3: TGTGCCAGCGGGAATGAAAAACTGTTTTTT.